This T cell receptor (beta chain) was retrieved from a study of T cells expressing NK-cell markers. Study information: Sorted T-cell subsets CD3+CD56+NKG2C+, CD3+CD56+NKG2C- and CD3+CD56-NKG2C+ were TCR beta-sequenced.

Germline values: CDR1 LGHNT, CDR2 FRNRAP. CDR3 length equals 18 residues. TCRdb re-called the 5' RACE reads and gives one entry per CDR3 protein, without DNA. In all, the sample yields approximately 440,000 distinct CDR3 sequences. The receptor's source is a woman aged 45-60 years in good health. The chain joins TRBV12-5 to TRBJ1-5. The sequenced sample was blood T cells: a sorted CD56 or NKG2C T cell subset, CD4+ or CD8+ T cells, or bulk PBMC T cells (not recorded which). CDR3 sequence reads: CASGPPGLQTPDNQPQHF.